Sequencing of this TCR beta chain was carried out in a study of blood T cell repertoires in COVID-19. Methods used by the authors: It was from reference gene primer amplification that nucleated cell counts were estimated. The repertoire was sequenced with immunoSEQ multiplex PCR; TCRdb's copy has only in-frame clones and lacks some. Clonal size and the V and J genes are those of that table, whereas D and trimming came from the DNA. The sample carries approximately 70,000 clones, approximately 91% recorded once. The Seattle patients joined while their infection was active and were tracked longitudinally afterward. After removal of 2 bases from V and 8 bases from J, the junction contained 2 bases not matched to a gene. This CDR3 is 13 amino acids long. From germline, CDR1 is MDHEN and CDR2 SYDVKM.

The TCR was taken from a man aged 50-60 years with COVID-19, enrolled during active disease. The chain uses TRBV28 and TRBJ2-1, with 8 bases fitting TRBD1. Sequencing was done on a sample of peripheral blood. The CDR3 loop reads CASSLARGHEQFF. DNA of the CDR3: TGTGCCAGCAGTTTAGCCAGGGGGCATGAGCAGTTCTTC.